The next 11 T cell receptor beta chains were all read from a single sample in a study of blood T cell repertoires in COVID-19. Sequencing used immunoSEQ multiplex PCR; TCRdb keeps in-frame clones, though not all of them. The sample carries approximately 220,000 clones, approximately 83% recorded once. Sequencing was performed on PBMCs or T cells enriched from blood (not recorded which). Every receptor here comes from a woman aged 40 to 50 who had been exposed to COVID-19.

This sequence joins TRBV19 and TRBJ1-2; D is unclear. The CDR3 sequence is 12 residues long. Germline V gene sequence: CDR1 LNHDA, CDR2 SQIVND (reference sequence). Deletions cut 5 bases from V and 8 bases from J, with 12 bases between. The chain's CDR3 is CASSFVNGGYTF. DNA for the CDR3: TGTGCCAGTAGTTTCGTCAACGGGGGCTACACCTTC.

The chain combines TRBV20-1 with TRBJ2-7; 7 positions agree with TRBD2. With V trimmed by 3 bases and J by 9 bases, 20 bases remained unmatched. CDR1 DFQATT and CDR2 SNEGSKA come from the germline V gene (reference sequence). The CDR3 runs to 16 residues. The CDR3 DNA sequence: TGCAGTGCTAGTCCTGGGGGGAGCGGGGCCGTCGGTGGGCAGTACTTC. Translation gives CSASPGGSGAVGGQYF.

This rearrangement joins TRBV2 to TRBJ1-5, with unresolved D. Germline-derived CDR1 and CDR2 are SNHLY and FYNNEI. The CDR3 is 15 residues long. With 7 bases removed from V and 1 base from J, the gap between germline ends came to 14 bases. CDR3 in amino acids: CASKRELQSNQPQHF. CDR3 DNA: TGTGCCAGCAAGAGGGAGTTACAGAGCAATCAGCCCCAGCATTTT.

The CDR3 spells CASSQGLGTEAFF. The CDR3 nucleotides are TGTGCCAGCAGCCAGGGGCTCGGGACTGAAGCTTTCTTT. V is TRBV4-2 and J is TRBJ1-1; D is possibly TRBD1 (5 bases). The germline V gene encodes CDR1 LGHNA and CDR2 YNFKEQ. This CDR3 has 13 residues. Trimming pared 3 bases from V and 5 bases from J, leaving 10 bases between.

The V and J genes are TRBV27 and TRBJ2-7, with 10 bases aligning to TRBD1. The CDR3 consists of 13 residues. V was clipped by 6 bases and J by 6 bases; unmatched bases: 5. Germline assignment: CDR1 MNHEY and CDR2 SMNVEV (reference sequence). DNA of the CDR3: TGTGCCAGCAGAAGGACAGGGGGTGGCGAGCAGTACTTC. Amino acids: CASRRTGGGEQYF.

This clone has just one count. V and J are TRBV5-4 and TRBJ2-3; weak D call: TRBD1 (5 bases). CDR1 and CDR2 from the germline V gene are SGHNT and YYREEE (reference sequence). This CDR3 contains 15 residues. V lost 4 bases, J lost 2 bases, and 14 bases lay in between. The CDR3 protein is CASSGVQGNTDTQYF. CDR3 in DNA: TGTGCCAGCAGCGGCGTGCAGGGAAACACAGATACGCAGTATTTT.

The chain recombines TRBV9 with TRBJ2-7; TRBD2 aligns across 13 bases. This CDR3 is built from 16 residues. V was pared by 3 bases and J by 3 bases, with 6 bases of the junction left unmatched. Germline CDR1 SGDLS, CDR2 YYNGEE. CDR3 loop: CASSAGTSGVFYEQYF. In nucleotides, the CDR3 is TGTGCCAGCAGCGCCGGGACTAGCGGGGTCTTCTACGAGCAGTACTTC.

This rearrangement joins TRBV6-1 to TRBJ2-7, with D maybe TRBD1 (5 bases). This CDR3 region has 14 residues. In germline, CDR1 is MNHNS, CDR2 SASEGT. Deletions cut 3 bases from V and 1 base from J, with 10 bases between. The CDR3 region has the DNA TGTGCCAGCAGTGATAGGGGCGGATCCTACGAGCAGTACTTC. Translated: CASSDRGGSYEQYF.

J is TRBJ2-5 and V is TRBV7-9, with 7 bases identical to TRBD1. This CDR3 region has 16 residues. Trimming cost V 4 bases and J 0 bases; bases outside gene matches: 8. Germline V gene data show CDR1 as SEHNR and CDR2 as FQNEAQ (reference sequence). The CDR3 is CASSSGYRGNQETQYF. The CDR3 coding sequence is TGTGCCAGCAGCTCCGGATACAGGGGTAACCAAGAGACCCAGTACTTC.

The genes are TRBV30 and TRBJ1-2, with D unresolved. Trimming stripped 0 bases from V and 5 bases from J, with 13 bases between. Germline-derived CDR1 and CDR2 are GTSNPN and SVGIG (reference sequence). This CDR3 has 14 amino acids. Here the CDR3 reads CAWSVTGFDYGYTF. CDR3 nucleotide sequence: TGTGCCTGGAGTGTAACGGGTTTCGATTATGGCTACACCTTC.

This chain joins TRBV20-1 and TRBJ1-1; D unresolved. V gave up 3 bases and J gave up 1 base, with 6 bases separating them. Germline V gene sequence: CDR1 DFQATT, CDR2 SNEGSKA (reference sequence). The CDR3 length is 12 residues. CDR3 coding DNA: TGCAGTGCTAGTTCGGGGAACACTGAAGCTTTCTTT. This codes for CSASSGNTEAFF.